One and the same sample provided the 22 T cell receptor beta chains below, sequenced in a study of T cells in Graves' hyperthyroidism and ophthalmopathy. RNA transcripts served as the template for amplifying TCR beta CDR3 regions. Carried out on the TCR CDR3, a first-round RT-PCR used the HTBI primer set. MiXCR was run by TCRdb on the multiplex PCR reads, yielding one entry per CDR3 protein. The sample contains about 520,000 distinct CDR3 sequences, 24% of which appear only once. Sequenced material: blood. Receptor source: a woman aged 25 to 39 with Graves' ophthalmopathy.

The chain combines TRBV20-1 with TRBJ1-1; tentative D call: TRBD1 (6 bases). The CDR3 extends over 14 amino acids. Germline V gives CDR1 DFQATT, CDR2 SNEGSKA (reference sequence). Trimming shortened V by 4 bases and J by 4 bases, and 16 bases separated the two germline ends. CDR3 sequence: CSAKSTGLGTEAFF. CDR3 bases: TGCAGTGCTAAATCTACAGGGTTAGGCACTGAAGCTTTCTTT.

This clonotype was counted at least ten times. The genes are TRBV6-5 and TRBJ2-7; D is possibly TRBD1 (5 bases). The CDR3 runs 14 residues. Trimming removed 1 base from V and 3 bases from J, with 10 bases in between. Per the germline V gene, CDR1 is MNHEY and CDR2 is SVGAGI. In DNA, the CDR3 is TGTGCCAGCAGTTACTTTCAAGACAGCTACGAGCAGTACTTC. This codes for CASSYFQDSYEQYF.

This clonotype has at least ten counts. The chain has TRBV6-2 or TRBV6-3 and TRBJ1-5, with D perhaps matching TRBD1 (5 bases). The CDR3 has 16 amino acids. The V gene's germline CDR1 is MNHEY and CDR2 SVGEGT. Trimming took off 5 bases at V and 1 base at J, with 15 bases between the two ends. CDR3 coding DNA: TGTGCCAGCAGTCCCCAGGCGGGGGGGAGCAATCAGCCCCAGCATTTT. Translating it yields CASSPQAGGSNQPQHF.

Turning to this clonotype: The CDR3 carries no conserved terminal phenylalanine or tryptophan, so it likely arises from a read error. This chain links TRBV11-1 with TRBJ1-5; TRBD1 might be the D (6 bases). Germline V lookup: CDR1 SGHAT, CDR2 FQDESV (reference sequence). V was trimmed by 5 bases and J by 6 bases, leaving 17 bases between them. This CDR3 contains 15 residues. The CDR3: CASSPGEGWGQPQHL. In nucleotides, the CDR3 is TGTGCCAGCAGCCCAGGGGAAGGCTGGGGTCAGCCCCAGCATTTG.

Here the CDR3 reads CASSGGGLYEQYF. The DNA of the CDR3 is TGTGCCAGCAGTGGAGGGGGGCTATACGAGCAGTACTTC. The chain carries TRBV6-1 and TRBJ2-7; TRBD1 or TRBD2 may be the D gene (6 bases each). Trimming removed 4 bases at V and 4 bases at J, with 11 bases between. The CDR3 covers 13 residues. Germline CDR1 is MNHNS and CDR2 is SASEGT.

The V call is TRBV29-1, the J call TRBJ2-7; TRBD1 might be the D (6 bases). Germline loops: CDR1 SQVTM, CDR2 ANQGSEA. The V end was cut by 7 bases, the J end by 7 bases, with 20 bases between. The CDR3 is made up of 13 amino acids. The CDR3 loop reads CSAGHGRGGEQYF. CDR3 in DNA: TGCAGCGCCGGACATGGCAGGGGTGGGGAGCAGTACTTC.

The chain combines TRBV3-1 with TRBJ2-7, with a weak D call TRBD1 (5 bases). The germline gives CDR1 LGHDT, CDR2 YNNKEL (reference sequence). V was trimmed by 1 base and J by 2 bases, leaving 6 bases between them. The CDR3 is 13 amino acids. For the CDR3, the DNA is TGTGCCAGCAGCCAAGTCAGGGCCTACGAGCAGTACTTC. Its translation: CASSQVRAYEQYF.

There are many counts of this clonotype. This chain connects TRBV5-1 to TRBJ2-5; D gene unclear. The CDR3 is 15 amino acids. The V end lost 0 bases, the J end lost 0 bases, and 9 bases lay between the germline ends. The germline gives CDR1 SGHRS, CDR2 YFSETQ. The CDR3 region has the DNA TGCGCCAGCAGCTTGGGTATGGGGTACCAAGAGACCCAGTACTTC. Translation gives CASSLGMGYQETQYF.

This clonotype has at least ten counts. The chain employs TRBV2 and TRBJ1-1; no clear D gene. The CDR3 loop spans 15 amino acids. Trimming took off 8 bases at V and 1 base at J, with 17 bases between the two ends. Germline CDR1 reads SNHLY; CDR2 reads FYNNEI. CDR3 loop: CASPQRQHWNTEAFF. The CDR3 DNA is TGTGCCAGCCCCCAGCGTCAGCATTGGAACACTGAAGCTTTCTTT.

This clonotype has ten or more counts. This chain uses TRBV6-5 with TRBJ1-5; TRBD1 matches 7 bases. There are 16 residues in the CDR3. Germline CDR1 MNHEY, CDR2 SVGAGI. V lost 0 bases, J lost 1 base, and 3 bases stayed unmatched. The CDR3 sequence: CASSYSTGASNQPQHF. CDR3 coding DNA: TGTGCCAGCAGTTACTCTACAGGGGCCAGCAATCAGCCCCAGCATTTT.

The V call is TRBV13, the J call TRBJ2-7; 7 nucleotides agree with TRBD1. The CDR3 is made up of 14 amino acids. The J segment lost 4 bases and the V segment lost 6 bases, leaving 9 bases of the junction unmatched. CDR1 and CDR2 from the germline V gene are PRHDT and FYEKMQ (reference sequence). CDR3 DNA sequence: TGTGCCAGCAGGGAACCCGGGACAGTATACGAGCAGTACTTC. Translation gives CASREPGTVYEQYF.

Many counts were recorded for this clonotype. The V and J genes are TRBV20-1 and TRBJ2-5; TRBD2 matches at 7 bases. Unmatched junction bases numbered 8, after V lost 4 bases and J lost 3 bases. CDR1 is DFQATT and CDR2 is SNEGSKA in the germline V gene (reference sequence). This CDR3 spans 14 amino acids. The DNA for the CDR3 is TGCAGTGCTACACGGGACTACATTAAAGAGACCCAGTACTTC. Protein sequence: CSATRDYIKETQYF.

The sample holds a few counts of this clonotype. The missing conserved phenylalanine or tryptophan at the end of this CDR3 makes a read error likely. The gene calls are TRBV5-1 and TRBJ1-1, with no clear D. Germline V gives CDR1 SGHRS, CDR2 YFSETQ. This CDR3 has 13 amino acids. Trimming stripped 3 bases from V and 4 bases from J, with 10 bases between. The DNA for the CDR3 is TGCGCCAGCAGCTACAGTCCGGGCACTGAAGCTTTCCTT. It codes for CASSYSPGTEAFL.

This clonotype has at least ten counts. The CDR3 sequence is CASSEAPGGDGELFF. CDR3 DNA: TGTGCCAGCAGTGAAGCTCCAGGGGGGGACGGGGAGCTGTTTTTT. This chain connects TRBV2 to TRBJ2-2; perhaps D is TRBD1 or TRBD2 (7 bases each). V was pared by 0 bases and J by 7 bases, with 12 bases between. The CDR3 loop spans 15 amino acids. Germline-derived CDR1 and CDR2 are SNHLY and FYNNEI.

This clonotype was observed at least ten times. The chain combines TRBV6-2 or TRBV6-3 with TRBJ1-2; tentative D call: TRBD1 (6 bases). CDR1 is MNHEY and CDR2 is SVGEGT in the germline V gene. V lost 5 bases and J 5 bases, leaving 33 bases between the germline ends. This CDR3 has 20 residues. DNA of the CDR3: TGTGCCAGCAGTCGCTTACTCTCAACCCGGGACAAAGCGACCGAATATGGCTACACCTTC. Translation gives CASSRLLSTRDKATEYGYTF.

The chain links TRBV20-1 to TRBJ2-7; 8 nucleotides agree with TRBD2. Trimming at V came to 3 bases and at J to 4 bases, leaving 8 bases not matched to a gene. CDR1 and CDR2 (germline): DFQATT, SNEGSKA (reference sequence). The CDR3 covers 14 residues. CDR3 sequence (DNA): TGCAGTGCTAGGGATGGACTAGCTGATTACGAGCAGTACTTC. Translation: CSARDGLADYEQYF.

V gene TRBV28 combines with J gene TRBJ2-7; D unclear. Germline CDR1 reads MDHEN; CDR2 reads SYDVKM. CDR3 length equals 14 residues. The ends were cut back, 3 bases at V and 4 bases at J, with 13 bases in the middle. For the CDR3, the DNA is TGTGCCAGCAGTTTGCCTTCGAGAATTTACGAGCAGTACTTC. Amino acid sequence: CASSLPSRIYEQYF.

This clonotype was recorded at least ten times. The gene calls are TRBV7-9 and TRBJ2-5; D is unresolved. Germline values: CDR1 SEHNR, CDR2 FQNEAQ (reference sequence). V was pared by 1 base and J by 5 bases, with 5 bases between. CDR3 size: 12 residues. CDR3 nucleotides: TGTGCCAGCAGCTTAGAATCGGAGACCCAGTACTTC. Its translation is CASSLESETQYF.

This clonotype was seen at least ten times. The chain links TRBV6-1 to TRBJ2-7, with 7 bases that match TRBD2. The CDR3 spans 13 residues. After removal of 4 bases from V and 2 bases from J, the junction contained 2 bases not matched to a gene. Germline V gene lookup returns CDR1 MNHNS and CDR2 SASEGT. For the CDR3, the DNA is TGTGCCAGCAGTGCCGGGACTACCTACGAGCAGTACTTC. Residues: CASSAGTTYEQYF.

J is TRBJ2-2 and V is TRBV6-2 or TRBV6-3; 9 bases match TRBD1. The ends lost 5 bases at V and 4 bases at J; junction bases unmatched: 11. This CDR3 has 17 amino acids. The germline V gene has CDR1 MNHEY and CDR2 SVGEGT. The CDR3 nucleotides are TGTGCCAGCAGTCCCTCCGGAAACAGGGGGCGCACCGGGGAGCTGTTTTTT. Protein: CASSPSGNRGRTGELFF.

CDR3 DNA: TGTGCCAGCATCTTTGACCGGGACAGCCTGGACCACGAGCAGTACTTC. It translates to CASIFDRDSLDHEQYF. The V call is TRBV11-1, the J call TRBJ2-7; 7 bases map to TRBD1. J gave up 5 bases and V 7 bases, and 17 bases lay outside the gene matches. The CDR3 has 16 amino acids. CDR1 SGHAT and CDR2 FQDESV come from the germline V gene (reference sequence).

The chain links TRBV2 to TRBJ2-7; TRBD2 agrees at 8 bases. From germline, CDR1 is SNHLY and CDR2 FYNNEI. V was clipped by 3 bases and J by 4 bases; unmatched bases: 8. The CDR3 consists of 15 residues. The CDR3 nucleotides read TGTGCCAGCAGTGACCTGAGCGGGAGTGGGTACGAGCAGTACTTC. Translating it yields CASSDLSGSGYEQYF.